The rows below give T cell receptor beta chains drawn from one sample of a study of cytomegalovirus exposure and HLA in healthy donors. Clones were sequenced by immunoSEQ multiplex PCR, and TCRdb holds only the in-frame ones, with some missing. The table lists under 150,000 clones, 70% to 90% of them singletons. Sequencing used PBMCs. The source of these receptors is a man in his late teens or twenties in good health and CMV-seropositive. CDR3s include the opening cysteine and the closing phenylalanine or tryptophan. Each record gives: D gene, J gene, clone size, V gene, CDR3 DNA, CDR3 protein. D genes are given only for firm matches. Clone size is stated in some rows and not others, as once, few, many or a class when expanded.

D gene: NA; J gene: TRBJ2-3; clone size: NA; V gene: TRBV7-6; CDR3 DNA: TGTGCCAGCAGCCCTTGGGGTAGCGGCCTTAACACAGATACGCAGTATTTT; CDR3 protein: CASSPWGSGLNTDTQYF
D gene: TRBD2; J gene: TRBJ2-5; clone size: once; V gene: TRBV7-2; CDR3 DNA: TGTGCCAGCAGCTTAGCCTTGGGCGGGGGGGAAGAGACCCAGTACTTC; CDR3 protein: CASSLALGGGEETQYF
D gene: NA; J gene: TRBJ2-2; clone size: NA; V gene: TRBV6-6; CDR3 DNA: TGTGCCAGCAGTTCACAACCCGGGGAGCTGTTTTTT; CDR3 protein: CASSSQPGELFF
D gene: NA; J gene: TRBJ1-2; clone size: once; V gene: TRBV2; CDR3 DNA: TGTGCCAGCAGTCCTGCCTCGAATCGGGGTGGCTACACCTTC; CDR3 protein: CASSPASNRGGYTF
D gene: TRBD2; J gene: TRBJ2-4; clone size: NA; V gene: TRBV2; CDR3 DNA: TGTGCCAGCGTATTCACATTGGGGTCGGGAGGTTTAATTCAGTACTTC; CDR3 protein: CASVFTLGSGGLIQYF
D gene: TRBD2; J gene: TRBJ2-5; clone size: NA; V gene: TRBV6-5; CDR3 DNA: TGTGCCACCAGACTAGCGGGAGAAGAGACCCAGTACTTC; CDR3 protein: CATRLAGEETQYF
D gene: NA; J gene: TRBJ2-1; clone size: NA; V gene: TRBV6-5; CDR3 DNA: TGTGCCAGCAGTTACGGGGCTTTCTACAATGAGCAGTTCTTC; CDR3 protein: CASSYGAFYNEQFF
D gene: NA; J gene: TRBJ2-7; clone size: NA; V gene: TRBV11-2; CDR3 DNA: TGTGCCAGCAGCTTATTCCTCGAGCAGTACTTC; CDR3 protein: CASSLFLEQYF
D gene: TRBD2; J gene: TRBJ2-3; clone size: NA; V gene: TRBV19; CDR3 DNA: TGTGCCACGGCCCTAGCGGAGAGCACAGATACGCAGTATTTT; CDR3 protein: CATALAESTDTQYF
D gene: TRBD2; J gene: TRBJ2-3; clone size: NA; V gene: TRBV7-3; CDR3 DNA: TGTGCCAGCAGCTTAGGAAGCGGGAGAACAGATACGCAGTATTTT; CDR3 protein: CASSLGSGRTDTQYF
D gene: NA; J gene: TRBJ1-5; clone size: NA; V gene: TRBV27; CDR3 DNA: TGTGCCAGCAGTTTATTTGGCAGGGTGAGGAATCAGCCCCAGCATTTT; CDR3 protein: CASSLFGRVRNQPQHF
D gene: NA; J gene: TRBJ2-5; clone size: NA; V gene: TRBV18; CDR3 DNA: TGTGCCAGCTCCCAGGGTCCTAGGGAGACCCAGTACTTC; CDR3 protein: CASSQGPRETQYF
D gene: TRBD1; J gene: TRBJ2-3; clone size: NA; V gene: TRBV5-6; CDR3 DNA: TGTGCCAGCAGCCCACGGACAGGGTTTGTGAGAGATACGCAGTATTTT; CDR3 protein: CASSPRTGFVRDTQYF
D gene: NA; J gene: TRBJ2-7; clone size: NA; V gene: TRBV4-2; CDR3 DNA: TGTGCCAGCAGCCAAGAGTTACAGTACGAGCAGTACTTC; CDR3 protein: CASSQELQYEQYF
D gene: NA; J gene: TRBJ2-7; clone size: NA; V gene: TRBV5-1; CDR3 DNA: TGCGCCAGCAGCTTGGGGGGCCAGGGCTCCTACGAGCAGTACTTC; CDR3 protein: CASSLGGQGSYEQYF
D gene: TRBD2; J gene: TRBJ2-3; clone size: NA; V gene: TRBV9; CDR3 DNA: TGTGCCAGCAGCGTCTCGGGGGGAAGAGATACGCAGTATTTT; CDR3 protein: CASSVSGGRDTQYF
D gene: NA; J gene: TRBJ2-1; clone size: NA; V gene: TRBV7-2; CDR3 DNA: TGTGCCAGCAGCTTAATGGTGACTAGAAATGAGCAGTTCTTC; CDR3 protein: CASSLMVTRNEQFF
D gene: NA; J gene: TRBJ1-5; clone size: few; V gene: TRBV2; CDR3 DNA: TGTGCCAGCAGTGCAGGAAATAGCAATCAGCCCCAGCATTTT; CDR3 protein: CASSAGNSNQPQHF
D gene: NA; J gene: TRBJ1-3; clone size: once; V gene: TRBV7-9; CDR3 DNA: TGTGCCAGCAGCCCACCAGGGAGGGAAACTGGAAACACCATATATTTT; CDR3 protein: CASSPPGRETGNTIYF
D gene: NA; J gene: TRBJ2-2; clone size: NA; V gene: TRBV10-3; CDR3 DNA: TGTGCCATCAGAGCAGGGGCCTCGAACACCGGGGAGCTGTTTTTT; CDR3 protein: CAIRAGASNTGELFF
D gene: TRBD2; J gene: TRBJ2-7; clone size: once; V gene: TRBV5-1; CDR3 DNA: TGCGCCAGCAGTTATAGCGGGAGTCGGGCCTACGAGCAGTACTTC; CDR3 protein: CASSYSGSRAYEQYF
D gene: TRBD2; J gene: TRBJ2-7; clone size: NA; V gene: TRBV25-1; CDR3 DNA: TGTGCCAGCTCTCCGGGAGGGAGAACCTACGAGCAGTACTTC; CDR3 protein: CASSPGGRTYEQYF
D gene: TRBD1; J gene: TRBJ1-1; clone size: NA; V gene: TRBV5-4; CDR3 DNA: TGTGCCAGCAGCTCGGCTCAGGGGGCATCTCTTACTGAAGCTTTCTTT; CDR3 protein: CASSSAQGASLTEAFF
D gene: NA; J gene: TRBJ1-2; clone size: NA; V gene: TRBV7-9; CDR3 DNA: TGTGCCAGCAGCCGAGACAGGACTAACTATGGCTACACCTTC; CDR3 protein: CASSRDRTNYGYTF
D gene: TRBD2; J gene: TRBJ2-1; clone size: NA; V gene: TRBV5-8; CDR3 DNA: TGTGCCAGCAGCTCCTGGGGGGGTAAAGCCTACAATGAGCAGTTCTTC; CDR3 protein: CASSSWGGKAYNEQFF
D gene: TRBD1; J gene: TRBJ2-1; clone size: NA; V gene: TRBV30; CDR3 DNA: TGTGCCTGGAGTGAAGGGGGCCAACCCTACAATGAGCAGTTCTTC; CDR3 protein: CAWSEGGQPYNEQFF
D gene: TRBD2; J gene: TRBJ2-2; clone size: NA; V gene: TRBV9; CDR3 DNA: TGTGCCAGCAGCGTAGCCAGCGGACTAGGGACCGGGGAGCTGTTTTTT; CDR3 protein: CASSVASGLGTGELFF
D gene: TRBD2; J gene: TRBJ2-5; clone size: few; V gene: TRBV7-9; CDR3 DNA: TGTGCCAGCAGCGCCGGGACTAGCGGGGGGGCCGTGGAGACCCAGTACTTC; CDR3 protein: CASSAGTSGGAVETQYF
D gene: TRBD2; J gene: TRBJ2-1; clone size: NA; V gene: TRBV6-1; CDR3 DNA: TGTGCCAGCAGACCGGGACTAGCTAACTACAATGAGCAGTTCTTC; CDR3 protein: CASRPGLANYNEQFF
D gene: TRBD1; J gene: TRBJ2-7; clone size: NA; V gene: TRBV6-6; CDR3 DNA: TGTGCCAGCAGTCTAACGGGACAGGGACCCTACGAGCAGTACTTC; CDR3 protein: CASSLTGQGPYEQYF
D gene: NA; J gene: TRBJ1-3; clone size: NA; V gene: TRBV18; CDR3 DNA: TGTGCCAGCTCACCATCAAGCGGGGGCCCCTCTGGAAACACCATATATTTT; CDR3 protein: CASSPSSGGPSGNTIYF
D gene: TRBD1; J gene: TRBJ1-6; clone size: NA; V gene: TRBV6-5; CDR3 DNA: TGTGCCAGCAGAGTGACAGGGGATAATTCACCCCTCCACTTT; CDR3 protein: CASRVTGDNSPLHF
D gene: TRBD1; J gene: TRBJ2-7; clone size: once; V gene: TRBV5-1; CDR3 DNA: TGCGCCAGCAGCCCGCAGGGGGCAACAAACCTCTACGAGCAGTACTTC; CDR3 protein: CASSPQGATNLYEQYF
D gene: TRBD1; J gene: TRBJ1-4; clone size: NA; V gene: TRBV19; CDR3 DNA: TGTGCCAGTAGGGAAACCGGGACAGGGGATGAAAAACTGTTTTTT; CDR3 protein: CASRETGTGDEKLFF
D gene: TRBD1; J gene: TRBJ1-1; clone size: NA; V gene: TRBV5-4; CDR3 DNA: TGTGCCAGCAGGAAACGACAGGGGGCGGAGGGGACTGAAGCTTTCTTT; CDR3 protein: CASRKRQGAEGTEAFF
D gene: NA; J gene: TRBJ1-1; clone size: NA; V gene: TRBV9; CDR3 DNA: TGTGCCAGCAGCGTACCAGGGACTAGAGCTTTCTTT; CDR3 protein: CASSVPGTRAFF
D gene: TRBD1; J gene: TRBJ2-5; clone size: once; V gene: TRBV25-1; CDR3 DNA: TGTGCCAGCAGTACAGGGGGTACAATTCGGACCCAGTACTTC; CDR3 protein: CASSTGGTIRTQYF
D gene: TRBD1; J gene: TRBJ2-3; clone size: NA; V gene: TRBV11-3; CDR3 DNA: TGTGCCAGCAGCCCTGACAGGGTAACAGATACGCAGTATTTT; CDR3 protein: CASSPDRVTDTQYF
D gene: NA; J gene: TRBJ1-1; clone size: NA; V gene: TRBV18; CDR3 DNA: TGTGCCAGCTCACCAGTCGGGAACACTGAAGCTTTCTTT; CDR3 protein: CASSPVGNTEAFF
D gene: NA; J gene: TRBJ1-2; clone size: once; V gene: TRBV27; CDR3 DNA: TGTGCCAGCAGTAGGGGGATTGGGTATGGCTACACCTTC; CDR3 protein: CASSRGIGYGYTF
D gene: TRBD1; J gene: TRBJ1-3; clone size: NA; V gene: TRBV5-4; CDR3 DNA: TGTGCCAGCACCATGACAGGGGTAGGAAACACCATATATTTT; CDR3 protein: CASTMTGVGNTIYF
D gene: NA; J gene: TRBJ2-2; clone size: NA; V gene: TRBV5-1; CDR3 DNA: TGCGCCAGCAGCTTGGGGCCAATGGACTGGCCAGGGGAGCTGTTTTTT; CDR3 protein: CASSLGPMDWPGELFF
D gene: NA; J gene: TRBJ1-1; clone size: many; V gene: TRBV29-1; CDR3 DNA: TGCAGCGTTGACACGGTAGGAGGGAAGGGGACTGAAGCTTTCTTT; CDR3 protein: CSVDTVGGKGTEAFF
D gene: TRBD2; J gene: TRBJ2-3; clone size: once; V gene: TRBV4-1; CDR3 DNA: TGCGCCAGCAGCCAAGGAGCGGGAGGAGTGGCAGATACGCAGTATTTT; CDR3 protein: CASSQGAGGVADTQYF
D gene: NA; J gene: TRBJ1-1; clone size: NA; V gene: TRBV20-1; CDR3 DNA: TGCAGTGCCAACCCCACAGGGCTAGCTTTCTTT; CDR3 protein: CSANPTGLAFF
D gene: NA; J gene: TRBJ1-1; clone size: NA; V gene: TRBV15; CDR3 DNA: TGTGCCACCAGCACAATCCTTACAGGGAACACTGAAGCTTTCTTT; CDR3 protein: CATSTILTGNTEAFF
D gene: NA; J gene: TRBJ1-5; clone size: NA; V gene: TRBV6-1; CDR3 DNA: TGTGCCAGCAGCCTTGACAGTTATAGCAATCAGCCCCAGCATTTT; CDR3 protein: CASSLDSYSNQPQHF
D gene: TRBD1; J gene: TRBJ2-1; clone size: NA; V gene: TRBV4-1; CDR3 DNA: TGCGCCAGCAGCCAAGACCGGGACAGGGGTCTATTAGGGCAGTTCTTC; CDR3 protein: CASSQDRDRGLLGQFF
D gene: NA; J gene: TRBJ1-6; clone size: NA; V gene: TRBV5-6; CDR3 DNA: TGTGCCAGCAGCTTATCGATCGCGGCCAATTCACCCCTCCACTTT; CDR3 protein: CASSLSIAANSPLHF
D gene: NA; J gene: TRBJ2-1; clone size: few; V gene: TRBV20-1; CDR3 DNA: TGCAGTGCTAGAGAATTCGGGGAGCAGTTCTTC; CDR3 protein: CSAREFGEQFF
D gene: TRBD1; J gene: TRBJ2-2; clone size: NA; V gene: TRBV5-6; CDR3 DNA: TGTGCCAGCAGCACAGGGGGCCAGACCAACACCGGGGAGCTGTTTTTT; CDR3 protein: CASSTGGQTNTGELFF
D gene: TRBD1; J gene: TRBJ2-7; clone size: few; V gene: TRBV25-1; CDR3 DNA: TGTGCCAGCAGTGACCGGGACAGGGGATCCTACGAGCAGTACTTC; CDR3 protein: CASSDRDRGSYEQYF
D gene: TRBD1; J gene: TRBJ2-7; clone size: once; V gene: TRBV2; CDR3 DNA: TGTGCCAGCAGCGGACAGGGGAACTACGAGCAGTACTTC; CDR3 protein: CASSGQGNYEQYF
D gene: TRBD1; J gene: TRBJ2-3; clone size: NA; V gene: TRBV5-1; CDR3 DNA: TGCGCCAGCAACTGGGACAGTAGCACAGATACGCAGTATTTT; CDR3 protein: CASNWDSSTDTQYF
D gene: NA; J gene: TRBJ1-5; clone size: NA; V gene: TRBV28; CDR3 DNA: TGTGCCAGCAGTTTATTACAGGGAGACAATCAGCCCCAGCATTTT; CDR3 protein: CASSLLQGDNQPQHF
D gene: NA; J gene: TRBJ2-3; clone size: NA; V gene: TRBV14; CDR3 DNA: TGTGCCAGCAGCCTTCAGCGGGCAGGGCGGGATACGCAGTATTTT; CDR3 protein: CASSLQRAGRDTQYF
D gene: NA; J gene: TRBJ2-2; clone size: NA; V gene: TRBV19; CDR3 DNA: TGTGCCAGTAGTATAGACTCACAAATTAACACCGGGGAGCTGTTTTTT; CDR3 protein: CASSIDSQINTGELFF
D gene: TRBD1; J gene: TRBJ2-5; clone size: NA; V gene: TRBV9; CDR3 DNA: TGTGCCAGCAGCGTAGTGGGAGGAGACAGGGGTTACGAGACCCAGTACTTC; CDR3 protein: CASSVVGGDRGYETQYF
D gene: NA; J gene: TRBJ2-7; clone size: few; V gene: TRBV6-5; CDR3 DNA: TGTGCCAGCAGTCCCACAGGGAACCTGGGGCAGTACTTC; CDR3 protein: CASSPTGNLGQYF